The T cell receptor beta chain under discussion was sequenced for a study of CD8 T cells in ankylosing spondylitis. Whole-study results and caveats: Disease-linked clones bore a CD8+ phenotype and were relatively rare in peripheral blood. It appeared that ankylosing spondylitis blood was characterized by a TCR beta motif of under ten highly homologous variants. Matched ankylosing spondylitis synovial fluid reportedly contained a significantly enriched population of disease-linked clones.

About this clonotype itself: No antigen is known for it.

The CDR3 loop spans 16 amino acids. The junction had 10 bases not matched to a gene; V was cut back by 5 bases and J by 3 bases. A quantitative 5'-RACE method, one with molecular barcodes, was used to make TCR beta libraries. TCRdb used MiXCR to reprocess the 5' RACE reads, holding one entry per CDR3 protein. Of 200,000 to 250,000 distinct CDR3 sequences in the sample, 7% to 8% are singletons; the top ten hold more than 13%. Sequencing used blood, either unsorted or a sorted T cell fraction (not recorded which). The rearrangement uses TRBV12-3 or TRBV12-4 and TRBJ2-4; TRBD2 aligns across 7 bases. The receptor was derived from a male donor with ankylosing spondylitis. Here the CDR3 reads CASSQTKGRGKNIQYF. CDR3 nucleotides: TGTGCCAGCAGTCAGACGAAAGGGAGGGGCAAAAACATTCAGTACTTC.